This T cell receptor (beta chain) is drawn from a study of blood T cell repertoires in COVID-19. Study-level information: The United States, Italy and Spain were the sources of the acute and convalescent COVID-19 samples. Nucleic acid was either cDNA or gDNA, and it came from T cells, B-cell-depleted T cells, or PBMCs.

Deletions cut 5 bases from V and 4 bases from J, with 28 bases between. This CDR3 has 19 amino acids. Germline-derived CDR1 and CDR2 are MDHEN and SYDVKM. Here immunoSEQ multiplex PCR was the method, and the copy in TCRdb shows in-frame clones only, minus some. The table has 150,000 or so clones, approximately 79% seen once. The source is an elderly woman with acute or convalescent COVID-19. The V gene is TRBV28, the J gene TRBJ2-3; D may correspond to TRBD1 or TRBD2 (10 bases each). The specimen was peripheral blood. CDR3 amino acids: CASSGWTGGKAGGSDTQYF. In DNA, the CDR3 is TGTGCCAGCAGTGGATGGACAGGGGGAAAAGCGGGAGGGTCAGATACGCAGTATTTT.